These T cell receptor beta chains were read from a single sample in a study of cytomegalovirus exposure and HLA in healthy donors. The repertoire was sequenced with immunoSEQ multiplex PCR; TCRdb's copy has only in-frame clones and lacks some. Of over 130,000 clones in the sample, approximately 79% were seen once. Sequencing was done on a sample of PBMCs. These TCRs come from a man aged 45 to 65 in good health and CMV-seropositive. The CDR3 runs from the conserved cysteine through the conserved F or W. The order of the fields is J gene, V gene, D gene, clone size, CDR3 DNA, CDR3 protein. A D gene is named only where the DNA matches it firmly. The size of a clone is reported for some rows only, either as once, few or many, or as a class for expanded clones.

TRBJ1-2 TRBV5-6 TRBD1 once TGTGCCAGCAGCCCAGGGACAGGGAAAACCTATGGCTACACCTTC CASSPGTGKTYGYTF
TRBJ2-3 TRBV10-2 TRBD2 NA TGCGCCAGCACTGGAGCGGGAGGCGCAGATACGCAGTATTTT CASTGAGGADTQYF
TRBJ2-1 TRBV19 TRBD1 NA TGTGCCAGTAGTAGGGACAGGGGAGGTGAGCAGTTCTTC CASSRDRGGEQFF
TRBJ2-7 TRBV10-3 NA NA TGTGCCATCAGTGAGTCCCACGCCCGGGACGAGCAGTACTTC CAISESHARDEQYF
TRBJ2-1 TRBV9 TRBD2 NA TGTGCCAGCAGCGTGGGTAGCGGGACCTACAATGAGCAGTTCTTC CASSVGSGTYNEQFF
TRBJ2-5 TRBV15 TRBD1 NA TGTGCCACCAGCAGAGTAAGACAGGGCGTAGAGACCCAGTACTTC CATSRVRQGVETQYF
TRBJ1-5 TRBV19 NA NA TGTGCCAGTAGCGTCAGGGATACCAATCAGCCCCAGCATTTT CASSVRDTNQPQHF
TRBJ2-5 TRBV12-5 TRBD2 NA TGTGCTAGTGGTTTGGTTACTAGCGGGTACCAAGAGACCCAGTACTTC CASGLVTSGYQETQYF
TRBJ2-1 TRBV27 TRBD1 NA TGTGCCAGCAGTTCCCTTGGGACAGGCTACAATGAGCAGTTCTTC CASSSLGTGYNEQFF
TRBJ2-1 TRBV12-5 NA few TGTGCTAGTGGTTTAGGGGCGGATGAGCAGTTCTTC CASGLGADEQFF
TRBJ2-2 TRBV11-2 TRBD1 NA TGTGCCAGCAGCGAGAGTGGGACAGGGTACGGGGAGCTGTTTTTT CASSESGTGYGELFF
TRBJ2-2 TRBV27 NA NA TGTGCCAGCACTAGAGGACTAACGCACACCGGGGAGCTGTTTTTT CASTRGLTHTGELFF
TRBJ2-7 TRBV11-2 NA NA TGTGCCAGCAGCTTCAACTCGGGGAGGTCATACGAGCAGTACTTC CASSFNSGRSYEQYF
TRBJ2-1 TRBV11-2 NA NA TGTGCCAGCAGCTCGCAGGATGCGCAGTTCTTC CASSSQDAQFF
TRBJ2-7 TRBV6-1 TRBD2 NA TGTGCCAGCAGTGAAGCTACGACTAGCGTCTACGAGCAGTACTTC CASSEATTSVYEQYF
TRBJ1-2 TRBV7-2 NA NA TGTGCCAGCAGCTTAGGGGGGAGGGTGAACTATGGCTACACCTTC CASSLGGRVNYGYTF
TRBJ1-1 TRBV6-6 NA few TGTGCCAGCAGTTACAGGGGCCCTGAAGCTTTCTTT CASSYRGPEAFF
TRBJ2-3 TRBV2 NA NA TGTGCCAGCACCCCCAACACAGATACGCAGTATTTT CASTPNTDTQYF
TRBJ2-5 TRBV5-1 TRBD1 NA TGCGCCAGCAGCTTCGGACAGGGGGAGGAGACCCAGTACTTC CASSFGQGEETQYF
TRBJ2-7 TRBV27 TRBD2 once TGTGCCAGCAGTCAGACTAGCGGGAGTGCGTACGAGCAGTACTTC CASSQTSGSAYEQYF
TRBJ2-7 TRBV18 NA few TGTGCCAGCTCACCGGGGGGACACGAGCAGTACTTC CASSPGGHEQYF
TRBJ2-5 TRBV2 NA NA TGTGCCAGCAGTGAAGGAGGGAGACTTGAGGAGACCCAGTACTTC CASSEGGRLEETQYF
TRBJ2-4 TRBV7-9 NA NA TGTTCCAGCAGCTTAATCTTGCCTTCGGGTAACATTCAGTACTTC CSSSLILPSGNIQYF
TRBJ2-7 TRBV6-1 NA NA TGTGCCAGCGAAAGCCACTTTAACGAGCAGTACTTC CASESHFNEQYF
TRBJ1-1 TRBV5-1 NA NA TGCGCCAGCAGCACAGCAAAGAACACTGAAGCTTTCTTT CASSTAKNTEAFF
TRBJ2-5 TRBV18 TRBD1 NA TGTGCCAGCTCACCCAAGGGACAGCAAGAGACCCAGTACTTC CASSPKGQQETQYF
TRBJ1-3 TRBV5-4 TRBD1 once TGTGCCAGCAGCCTATCCGGGACAGGTGGAAACACCATATATTTT CASSLSGTGGNTIYF
TRBJ2-3 TRBV25-1 NA NA TGTGCCAGCAGTGAAGATCAGTGGGGCTCGACGCAGTATTTT CASSEDQWGSTQYF
TRBJ2-7 TRBV18 NA NA TGTGCCAGCTCACCACTTGGACAATCCTACGAGCAGTACTTC CASSPLGQSYEQYF
TRBJ2-5 TRBV18 TRBD1 NA TGTGCCAGCTCACCGACAGGGGGCGGACAAGAGACCCAGTACTTC CASSPTGGGQETQYF
TRBJ2-2 TRBV30 TRBD2 NA TGTGCCTGGAGTGTGAAGGGACTAATCCGGGGGGTGTTTTTT CAWSVKGLIRGVFF
TRBJ2-5 TRBV2 NA NA TGTGCCAGCACCTCGCAGGAAGAGACCCAGTACTTC CASTSQEETQYF
TRBJ2-3 TRBV19 TRBD2 NA TGTGCCAGTAGTATAGGCGGGAGGACCAAGGATACGCAGTATTTT CASSIGGRTKDTQYF
TRBJ1-3 TRBV18 NA NA TGTGCCAGCCCCACAGGGATCGGAAACACCATATATTTT CASPTGIGNTIYF
TRBJ2-1 TRBV29-1 TRBD1 NA TGCAGCGTATCCCGGGACAGGGGGCAGTTCTTC CSVSRDRGQFF
TRBJ2-5 TRBV28 NA few TGTGCCAGCAGTTTTCGGTTAGGTCGATGGAGAGAGACCCAGTACTTC CASSFRLGRWRETQYF
TRBJ2-5 TRBV6-1 NA NA TGTGCCAGCAGTGACACTTACCAAGAGACCCAGTACTTC CASSDTYQETQYF
TRBJ1-1 TRBV11-3 NA few TGTGCCAGCAGCTTAGGGGGCACTGGGACTGAAGCTTTCTTT CASSLGGTGTEAFF
TRBJ1-1 TRBV5-6 TRBD1 few TGTGCCAGCAGCCCCCAGGGGGCTCTTAGGAGTATGAACACTGAAGCTTTCTTT CASSPQGALRSMNTEAFF
TRBJ2-5 TRBV27 TRBD1 few TGTGCCAGCAGCCGCGGACAGGGAATGACCCAGTACTTC CASSRGQGMTQYF
TRBJ2-3 TRBV27 NA few TGTGCCAGCAGTTTAAGGACTAGCACAGATACGCAGTATTTT CASSLRTSTDTQYF
TRBJ2-1 TRBV27 NA NA TGTGCCAGCAGTCAGGACAATGAGCAGTTCTTC CASSQDNEQFF
TRBJ1-1 TRBV10-3 NA NA TGTGCCATCAGTGAGCCTAGCTCCACTGAAGCTTTCTTT CAISEPSSTEAFF
TRBJ2-7 TRBV10-1 NA NA TGCGCCAGCAGTGATCAGCAGGGAGGCGAGCAGTACTTC CASSDQQGGEQYF
TRBJ2-1 TRBV10-1 NA NA TGCGCCAGCAGTGAGAGTGGGGCACCGTACAATGAGCAGTTCTTC CASSESGAPYNEQFF
TRBJ1-1 TRBV27 NA NA TGTGCCAGCTACGACGGACCGGGAGGCACTGAAGCTTTCTTT CASYDGPGGTEAFF
TRBJ1-6 TRBV5-4 NA NA TGTGCCAGCAGTGTGAGTCGGGGGGATTCACCCCTCCACTTT CASSVSRGDSPLHF
TRBJ2-2 TRBV7-7 NA NA TGTGCTAGCAGCCCAGGTTCCCGGAACACCGGGGAGCTGTTTTTT CASSPGSRNTGELFF
TRBJ2-2 TRBV27 TRBD1 NA TGTGCCAGCAGTTCGGACAGGGGCGGCAACACCGGGGAGCTGTTTTTT CASSSDRGGNTGELFF